This T cell receptor (beta chain) is drawn from a study of blood T cell repertoires in COVID-19. Study-wide background: Acute and convalescent COVID-19 specimens originated in the United States, Italy and Spain. Sources were T cells, B-cell-depleted T cells, or PBMCs; the material itself was cDNA or gDNA.

The CDR3 runs 16 residues. V lost 0 bases, J lost 4 bases, and 13 bases lay in between. The germline gives CDR1 SGHTA, CDR2 FQGNSA. Methods used by the authors: Reference gene primer amplification yielded estimated nucleated cell counts. TCRdb's table, derived via immunoSEQ multiplex PCR, lists solely in-frame clones and lacks some. For V, J and clone size, that table is used; D and trimming come from the DNA. The sample includes about 240,000 clones, 80% to 85% of them seen just once. The source material was peripheral blood. The chain is built from TRBV7-2 and TRBJ1-3, with a possible D match to TRBD1 (6 bases). The sequence was collected from a woman in her late teens or twenties with acute or convalescent COVID-19. The CDR3 protein is CASSLATGKSGNTIYF. CDR3 coding DNA: TGTGCCAGCAGCTTAGCTACAGGGAAGTCCGGAAACACCATATATTTT.